A few counts support the clone carrying this TCR beta chain. Its antigen remains unknown. This sample stems from a study of shared clonotypes between healthy human individuals. General study results and limits: Donor scarcity curtailed the genetic and exposure-history diversity represented herein.

None of the donors, who were healthy HIV-negative adults, had recently had acute infections or vaccinations. Caucasian adults residing in Nashville, Tennessee made up all the donors. The data were produced by immunoSEQ multiplex PCR, yet TCRdb's version contains in-frame clones alone and is incomplete. The table has hundreds of thousands of clones, roughly 79% seen once. The CDR3 is 17 residues long. Germline CDR1 SEHNR, CDR2 FQNEAQ (reference sequence). V was clipped by 5 bases and J by 9 bases; unmatched bases: 12. The TCR originated in a middle-aged woman in good health. Some clones in this sample may be carry-over from other donors' samples. The sequencing sample was made of PBMCs. The rearrangement links TRBV7-9 to TRBJ2-1; 14 bases are a match to TRBD2. The CDR3 here is CASSKRTGTSGSVEQFF. CDR3 nucleotides: TGTGCCAGCAGCAAGCGAACCGGGACTAGCGGGAGTGTTGAGCAGTTCTTC.